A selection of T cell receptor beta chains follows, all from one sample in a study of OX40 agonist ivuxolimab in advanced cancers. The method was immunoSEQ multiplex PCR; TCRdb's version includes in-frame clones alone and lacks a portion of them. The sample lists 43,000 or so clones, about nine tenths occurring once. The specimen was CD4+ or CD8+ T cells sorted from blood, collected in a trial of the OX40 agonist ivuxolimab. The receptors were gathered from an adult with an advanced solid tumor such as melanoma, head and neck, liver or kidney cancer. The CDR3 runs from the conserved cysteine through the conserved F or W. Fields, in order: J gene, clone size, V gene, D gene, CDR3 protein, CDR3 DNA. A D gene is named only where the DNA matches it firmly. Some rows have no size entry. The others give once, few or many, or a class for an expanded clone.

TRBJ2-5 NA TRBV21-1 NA CASSKMGRASGRRGGETQYF TGTGCCAGCAGCAAAATGGGGAGGGCTAGCGGGAGAAGAGGGGGAGAGACCCAGTACTTC
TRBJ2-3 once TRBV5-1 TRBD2 CASSLGGSADTQYF TGCGCCAGCAGCCTGGGCGGGAGTGCAGATACGCAGTATTTT
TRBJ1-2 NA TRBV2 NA CASSERNYGYTF TGTGCCAGCAGTGAACGGAACTATGGCTACACCTTC
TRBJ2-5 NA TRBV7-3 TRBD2 CASSMAGGVGETQYF TGTGCCAGCTCTATGGCGGGAGGGGTCGGGGAGACCCAGTACTTC
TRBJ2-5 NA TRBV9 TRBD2 CASNRGGGLEQYF TGTGCCAGTAATAGGGGCGGGGGACTGGAGCAGTACTTC
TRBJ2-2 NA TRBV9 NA CASTKGMDTGELFF TGTGCCAGCACGAAAGGGATGGACACCGGGGAGCTGTTTTTT
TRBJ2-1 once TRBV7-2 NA CASSGGGWEQFF TGTGCCAGCAGTGGGGGCGGGTGGGAGCAGTTCTTC
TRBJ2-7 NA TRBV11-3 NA CASSSSRTGEQYF TGTGCCAGCAGCTCGAGCCGAACGGGGGAGCAGTACTTC
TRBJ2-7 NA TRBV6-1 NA CASRVQGHGIYEQYF TGTGCCAGCAGGGTCCAGGGACACGGTATCTACGAGCAGTACTTC
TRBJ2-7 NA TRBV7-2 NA CASSLVVANSSYEQYF TGTGCCAGCAGCTTAGTGGTAGCGAATAGCTCCTACGAGCAGTACTTC
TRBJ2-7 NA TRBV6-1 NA CASSVGAYEQYF TGTGCCAGCAGTGTTGGGGCCTACGAGCAGTACTTC
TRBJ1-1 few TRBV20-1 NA CSNEGTEAFF TGCTCAAATGAGGGGACTGAAGCTTTCTTT
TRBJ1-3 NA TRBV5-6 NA CASSLLGVGNTIYF TGTGCCAGCAGCTTGTTGGGGGTCGGAAACACCATATATTTT
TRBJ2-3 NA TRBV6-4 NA CASPIKRASSTDTQYF TGTGCCAGTCCGATTAAGCGGGCTTCTAGCACAGATACGCAGTATTTT
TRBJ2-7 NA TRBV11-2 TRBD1 CASRKIQGSTSSYEQYF TGTGCCAGCAGGAAAATACAGGGGTCTACCAGCTCCTACGAGCAGTACTTC
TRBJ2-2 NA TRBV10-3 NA CATKSAGAAGELFF TGTGCCACCAAGAGCGCAGGGGCGGCCGGGGAGCTGTTTTTT
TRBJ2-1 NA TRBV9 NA CASSASAAVNEQFF TGTGCCAGCAGCGCTTCGGCGGCGGTCAATGAGCAGTTCTTC
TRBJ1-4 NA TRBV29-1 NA CSFNWGGTNEKLFF TGCAGCTTCAACTGGGGGGGAACTAATGAAAAACTGTTTTTT
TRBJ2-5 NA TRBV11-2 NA CASSPRGGETQYF TGTGCCAGCAGCCCCCGGGGCGGAGAGACCCAGTACTTC
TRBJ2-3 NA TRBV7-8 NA CASQGRTLRDTQYF TGTGCCAGCCAGGGACGAACCTTGAGAGATACGCAGTATTTT
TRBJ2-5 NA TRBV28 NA CASSPPYEGRQETQYF TGTGCCAGCAGTCCCCCTTACGAGGGAAGGCAAGAGACCCAGTACTTC
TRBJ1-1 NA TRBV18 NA CASSPPSYTEAFF TGTGCCAGCTCACCACCAAGTTACACTGAAGCTTTCTTT
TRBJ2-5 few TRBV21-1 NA CANQGRETQYF TGTGCCAATCAGGGGAGAGAGACCCAGTACTTC
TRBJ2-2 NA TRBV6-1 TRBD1 CASSASRGRDTGELFF TGTGCCAGCAGTGCCAGCAGGGGGCGGGACACCGGGGAGCTGTTTTTT
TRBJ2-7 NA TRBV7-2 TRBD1 CASSFPGGNNEQYF TGTGCCAGCAGCTTCCCAGGGGGAAACAACGAGCAGTACTTC
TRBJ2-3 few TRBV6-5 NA CASSLDWTSTDTQYF TGTGCCAGCAGTTTGGACTGGACTAGCACAGATACGCAGTATTTT
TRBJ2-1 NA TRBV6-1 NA CASSGAGLVHNEQFF TGTGCCAGCAGTGGGGCAGGTTTGGTCCACAATGAGCAGTTCTTC
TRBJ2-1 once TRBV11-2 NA CASSLTGTDNEQFF TGTGCCAGCAGCTTAACTGGGACGGACAATGAGCAGTTCTTC
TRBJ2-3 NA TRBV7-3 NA CASSLRSHTDTQYF TGTGCCAGCAGCTTAAGAAGCCACACAGATACGCAGTATTTT
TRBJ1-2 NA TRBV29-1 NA CSVEVGLGYTF TGCAGCGTTGAAGTAGGGCTTGGCTACACCTTC
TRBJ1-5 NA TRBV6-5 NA CASSPPGGPQHF TGTGCCAGCAGCCCCCCTGGGGGGCCCCAGCATTTT
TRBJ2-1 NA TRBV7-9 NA CASSPRRNRNEQFF TGTGCCAGCAGCCCCCGCCGCAACCGAAATGAGCAGTTCTTC
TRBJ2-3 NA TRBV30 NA CAWSVRGSGAVDTQYF TGTGCCTGGAGTGTACGCGGTAGCGGAGCAGTAGATACGCAGTATTTT
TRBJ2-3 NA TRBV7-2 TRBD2 CASSLVSGRPDTQYF TGTGCCAGCAGCTTGGTTAGCGGGAGACCGGATACGCAGTATTTT
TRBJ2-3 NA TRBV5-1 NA CASSEGLPSEADTQYF TGCGCCAGCAGCGAGGGTCTTCCCTCTGAGGCAGATACGCAGTATTTT
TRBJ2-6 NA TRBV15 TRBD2 CATSRAGGVEANVLTF TGTGCCACCAGCAGAGCGGGGGGAGTGGAGGCCAACGTCCTGACTTTC
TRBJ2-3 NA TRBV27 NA CASSYGTQYF TGTGCCAGCAGTTACGGTACGCAGTATTTT
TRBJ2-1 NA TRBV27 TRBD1 CASSNRGLGEQFF TGTGCCAGCAGCAACAGGGGGCTTGGTGAGCAGTTCTTC
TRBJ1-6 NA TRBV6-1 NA CASSEQGPYNSPLHF TGTGCCAGCAGTGAACAGGGTCCCTATAATTCACCCCTCCACTTT
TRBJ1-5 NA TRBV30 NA CAGGGDRQPQHF TGTGCCGGCGGTGGGGACCGCCAGCCCCAGCATTTT
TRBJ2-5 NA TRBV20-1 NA CSAGGPGAQYF TGCAGTGCCGGAGGGCCCGGGGCCCAGTACTTC